These T cell receptor beta chains were read from a single sample in a study of blood T cell repertoires in COVID-19. Assay: immunoSEQ multiplex PCR; the TCRdb copy retains only in-frame clones and omits some. The table includes around 56,000 clones, around nine tenths detected once. Material for sequencing was peripheral blood. These receptors were collected from a man at least 80 years old with acute or convalescent COVID-19. The CDR3 runs from the conserved cysteine through the conserved F or W. The order of the fields is J gene, V gene, clone size, D gene, CDR3 protein, CDR3 DNA. A D gene is named only where the DNA matches it firmly. Rows give clone size only sometimes, using once, few, many, or a class for an expanded clone.

>TRBJ2-7|TRBV27|-|TRBD1
CASSPDRVYEQYF
TGTGCCAGCAGTCCGGACAGGGTCTACGAGCAGTACTTC
>TRBJ2-7|TRBV7-9|-|-
CASSLVGTFALVQYF
TGTGCCAGCAGCTTAGTTGGGACTTTCGCGTTGGTGCAGTACTTC
>TRBJ1-5|TRBV7-2|few|-
CASSLLSGSNQPQHF
TGTGCCAGCAGCTTACTCTCGGGGAGCAATCAGCCCCAGCATTTT
>TRBJ2-7|TRBV7-9|-|-
CASTPTGSPGEQYF
TGTGCCAGCACCCCGACAGGCTCTCCTGGCGAGCAGTACTTC
>TRBJ1-5|TRBV28|-|-
CASSNLQGQGNQPQHF
TGTGCCAGCAGCAACCTACAGGGTCAAGGCAATCAGCCCCAGCATTTT
>TRBJ2-7|TRBV5-5|-|-
CASSLGAGLSYEQYF
TGTGCCAGCAGCTTGGGGGCAGGGCTCTCCTACGAGCAGTACTTC
>TRBJ2-6|TRBV5-1|-|TRBD1
CASSFSPGQSSGANVLTF
TGCGCCAGCAGCTTCTCTCCGGGACAGAGCTCTGGGGCCAACGTCCTGACTTTC
>TRBJ1-5|TRBV19|-|-
CASSTEDQPQHF
TGTGCCAGTAGTACGGAGGATCAGCCCCAGCATTTT
>TRBJ1-4|TRBV6-5|once|-
CASSYSTFNEKLFF
TGTGCCAGCAGTTACTCGACATTCAATGAAAAACTGTTTTTT
>TRBJ2-3|TRBV19|once|-
CASSGQKGTDTQYF
TGTGCCAGTAGCGGACAGAAGGGCACAGATACGCAGTATTTT
>TRBJ1-2|TRBV18|-|-
CASSPVPRTTGYGYTF
TGTGCCAGCTCACCAGTGCCTCGCACTACGGGCTATGGCTACACCTTC
>TRBJ1-5|TRBV5-8|-|TRBD1
CASSLWTGASNQPQHF
TGTGCCAGCAGCTTATGGACAGGGGCCAGCAATCAGCCCCAGCATTTT
>TRBJ2-7|TRBV19|few|TRBD2
CASRAWTSGGKEQYF
TGTGCCAGTAGAGCTTGGACTAGCGGGGGGAAGGAGCAGTACTTC
>TRBJ1-2|TRBV6-6|-|-
CASRNPGHQGFYGYTF
TGTGCCAGCAGAAACCCCGGTCATCAGGGGTTCTATGGCTACACCTTC
>TRBJ2-5|TRBV15|-|-
CATSREEQETQYF
TGTGCCACCAGCAGGGAGGAGCAAGAGACCCAGTACTTC
>TRBJ2-6|TRBV18|-|-
CASSPPSSSGANVLTF
TGTGCCAGCTCACCACCCTCGAGCTCTGGGGCCAACGTCCTGACTTTC
>TRBJ2-2|TRBV11-2|-|-
CASSTSNTGELFF
TGTGCCAGCAGCACGAGTAACACCGGGGAGCTGTTTTTT
>TRBJ1-1|TRBV15|-|-
CATSRDPGDTEAFF
TGTGCCACCAGCAGAGATCCAGGGGACACTGAAGCTTTCTTT
>TRBJ1-6|TRBV7-2|-|-
CASSLVIGGHSPLHF
TGTGCCAGCAGCTTAGTTATAGGAGGGCATTCACCCCTCCACTTT
>TRBJ1-1|TRBV6-5|-|TRBD1
CAVKGAGSLNTEAFF
TGTGCCGTAAAGGGGGCAGGTTCCTTGAACACTGAAGCTTTCTTT
>TRBJ2-3|TRBV5-1|-|TRBD2
CASSLASSGGAGDTQYF
TGCGCCAGCAGCTTGGCGTCTAGCGGGGGGGCAGGAGATACGCAGTATTTT
>TRBJ2-7|TRBV5-1|-|TRBD1
CASSAGGQGVGEQYF
TGCGCCAGCAGCGCCGGTGGACAGGGGGTGGGAGAGCAGTACTTC
>TRBJ1-1|TRBV6-5|-|-
CASSYIGQGNTEAFF
TGTGCCAGCAGTTACATAGGGCAGGGGAACACTGAAGCTTTCTTT
>TRBJ2-1|TRBV5-1|-|-
CASSFPRDRPYNEQFF
TGCGCCAGCAGTTTCCCCCGGGATCGACCCTACAATGAGCAGTTCTTC
>TRBJ2-7|TRBV6-5|-|TRBD1
CASAGTGQDEQYF
TGTGCCAGTGCCGGGACAGGGCAGGACGAGCAGTACTTC